Following are 26 T cell receptor beta chains from one sample sequenced in a study of blood T cells in healthy people across ages. Next came a second PCR, run for about 6 to 12 cycles, which used a sample-barcoded 5' primer along with a J-beta primer mix. Each CDR3 protein gets one entry after TCRdb re-called the 5' RACE reads with MiXCR. Of more than 750,000 distinct CDR3 sequences listed, roughly 28% are singletons. These records were also assigned to another study, of T cells of mothers and their children.

The sample comprised blood. The receptors originated from a woman aged 40 to 50 in good health.

Many counts were recorded for this clonotype. The CDR3 reads CASSVDRGPYGYTF. In DNA form, the CDR3 reads TGTGCCAGCAGCGTAGACAGGGGACCCTATGGCTACACCTTC. The V call is TRBV9, the J call TRBJ1-2, with 7 bases matching TRBD1. After removal of 0 bases from V and 4 bases from J, the junction contained 3 bases not matched to a gene. This CDR3 spans 14 amino acids. The germline V gene encodes CDR1 SGDLS and CDR2 YYNGEE.

The sample holds a few counts of this clonotype. The chain links TRBV7-9 to TRBJ2-3; either TRBD1 or TRBD2 may supply D (5 bases each). The germline V and J ends were trimmed by 3 bases and 2 bases, with 9 bases remaining between them. This CDR3 comprises 14 residues. Germline CDR1 reads SEHNR; CDR2 reads FQNEAQ (reference sequence). CDR3 amino acids: CASSFEGLTDTQYF. The DNA of the CDR3 is TGTGCCAGCAGCTTCGAGGGGCTCACAGATACGCAGTATTTT.

This clonotype was observed a few times. The V and J genes are TRBV24-1 and TRBJ2-2; D possibly uses TRBD1 or TRBD2 (5 bases each). Germline V gene data show CDR1 as KGHDR and CDR2 as SFDVKD. V lost 3 bases and J lost 0, with 13 bases in between. The CDR3 totals 17 residues. The CDR3 DNA is TGTGCCACCAGTGATCCGGCGAGGGGCGCGAACACCGGGGAGCTGTTTTTT. Protein product: CATSDPARGANTGELFF.

About this clonotype itself: A much larger clone sits a single nucleotide away, making a read error possible. The rearrangement joins TRBV2 to TRBJ2-5, with D possibly TRBD1 on 6 matching bases. The CDR3 is made up of 14 amino acids. Germline assignment: CDR1 SNHLY and CDR2 FYNNEI. CDR3 in DNA: TGTACCAGCAGTGAAGCGGACAGTCCTACGGGGCAGTACTTC. This sequence encodes CTSSEADSPTGQYF.

Note on this clonotype: A much larger clone lies one base from this, so it may be a read error. Lacking the conserved final phenylalanine or tryptophan, this CDR3 likely reflects a read error. The DNA of the CDR3 is TGTGCCAGCAGTTATTACGCGGGGGGGCGGAATGAGCAGTTCTGC. Amino acid sequence: CASSYYAGGRNEQFC. The chain has TRBV7-9 and TRBJ2-1; TRBD2 aligns across 9 bases. Germline V gene data show CDR1 as SEHNR and CDR2 as FQNEAQ (reference sequence). The length of the CDR3 is 15 residues. V lost 6 bases to trimming and J lost 7 bases; unmatched junction nucleotides: 10.

On this clonotype itself: Germline and junction disagree at one end, which may indicate a read error. This chain links TRBV12-3 or TRBV12-4 with TRBJ2-3; TRBD2 might be the D (6 bases). CDR3 size: 15 residues. The CDR3 spells CASSFDGTGADTQYF. As DNA, the CDR3 is TGTGCCAGCAGTTTCGACGGAACGGGAGCCGATACGCAATATTTT.

This CDR3 reads CASSHGGTASYEQYF. CDR3 DNA: TGCGCCAGCTCCCACGGTGGGACAGCCTCCTACGAGCAGTACTTC. This chain uses TRBV4-1 with TRBJ2-1; the match to TRBD1 covers 7 bases. The DNA end is more similar to TRBJ2-7, so the J call may be wrong. CDR3 size: 15 residues. CDR1 and CDR2 (germline): MGHRA, YSYEKL.

Worth noting for this clonotype: A clone one base away is much larger, so this may be a read error. J is TRBJ2-6 and V is TRBV27; maybe TRBD1 (6 bases). Germline CDR1 is MNHEY and CDR2 is SMNVEV (reference sequence). The CDR3 is 17 residues long. This chain's CDR3 is CASRTQGAGSGANVLTF. For the CDR3, the DNA is TGCGCCAGCAGGACACAGGGTGCTGGCTCTGGGGCCAACGTCCTGACTTTC. Together with reference TRBV27 and TRBJ2-6, the CDR3 gives the full variable domain: EAQVTQNPRYLITVTGKKLTVTCSQNMNHEYMSWYRQDPGLGLRQIYYSMNVEVTDKGDVPEGYKVSRKEKRNFPLILESPSPNQTSLYFCASRTQGAGSGANVLTFGAGSRLTVL.

Worth noting for this clonotype: Sequence at one end of the junction differs from germline and may be a read error. The V gene is TRBV12-3 or TRBV12-4, the J gene TRBJ2-3, with D perhaps TRBD1 or TRBD2 (6 bases each). This CDR3 spans 14 amino acids. Here the CDR3 reads CASSGLGGTDAQYF. CDR3 coding DNA: TGTGCCAGCAGTGGGCTGGGGGGCACAGATGCGCAGTATTTT.

To note about this clonotype: Lacking the conserved final phenylalanine or tryptophan, this CDR3 likely reflects a read error. In nucleotides, the CDR3 is TGCAGTGCCCGGACTAGATTCTCCTACGAGCAGTACTGC. Translation: CSARTRFSYEQYC. J is TRBJ2-7 and V is TRBV20-1; TRBD2 agrees at 7 bases. From germline, CDR1 is DFQATT and CDR2 SNEGSKA (reference sequence). V lost 6 bases, J lost 0 bases, and 5 bases stayed unmatched. This CDR3 spans 13 amino acids.

The V and J genes are TRBV5-5 and TRBJ2-1, with D maybe TRBD2 (6 bases). The V and J ends lost 2 bases and 8 bases respectively, with 17 bases between them. Germline V gene sequence: CDR1 SGHKS, CDR2 YYEKEE (reference sequence). The length of the CDR3 is 15 residues. The CDR3 nucleotides are TGTGCCAGCAGCTTAGAACTAGCCTTAGCGTATGAGCAGTTCTTC. Protein sequence: CASSLELALAYEQFF.

The sample holds a few counts of this clonotype. The chain combines TRBV7-3 with TRBJ1-2, with no clear D. CDR1 and CDR2 from the germline V gene are SGHTA and FQGTGA. This CDR3 has 13 amino acids. V was shortened by 2 bases and J by 0 bases, with 4 bases between the two germline ends. CDR3 bases: TGTGCCAGCAGCTTATGGGCTAACTATGGCTACACCTTC. Translation: CASSLWANYGYTF.

This rearrangement joins TRBV9 to TRBJ2-3; the D gene is possibly TRBD2 (7 bases). This CDR3 is built from 15 residues. Germline assignment: CDR1 SGDLS and CDR2 YYNGEE. Trimming removed 1 base at V and 2 bases at J, with 11 bases between. CDR3 amino acids: CASSVTGGPTDTQYF. CDR3 nucleotide sequence: TGTGCCAGCAGCGTAACCGGGGGGCCCACAGATACGCAGTATTTT.

This clonotype was seen once. At one boundary the junction diverges from the germline segment, which might be a read error. The rearrangement joins TRBV10-3 to TRBJ1-5; D is unresolved. Per germline, CDR1 ENHRY and CDR2 SYGVKD. The CDR3 runs to 14 residues. Written as DNA, the CDR3 is TGTGCCATCAGTGGGCAGTACGACAATCAGTCCCAGCATTTT. Protein: CAISGQYDNQSQHF.

This clonotype was recorded a few times. V gene TRBV7-2 combines with J gene TRBJ2-3, with 7 positions matching TRBD2. Losses at the gene ends were 5 bases for V and 7 bases for J; bases not matched to a gene: 12. The CDR3 totals 15 residues. The V gene's germline CDR1 is SGHTA and CDR2 FQGNSA. This CDR3 reads CASSSGTPPGNTQYF. CDR3 nucleotides: TGTGCCAGCAGCAGCGGGACTCCCCCGGGGAATACGCAGTATTTT.

This clonotype has more than one count but fewer than ten. The J gene is TRBJ1-1, the V gene TRBV20-1; D gene uncertain. The CDR3 runs to 12 residues. CDR1 is DFQATT and CDR2 is SNEGSKA in the germline V gene (reference sequence). The V gene lost 8 bases and the J gene lost 3 bases, with 13 bases spanning the gap. The CDR3 DNA is TGCAGTCTTTCGAAACGGGACACTGAAGCTTTCTTT. Protein product: CSLSKRDTEAFF.

The chain uses TRBV4-2 and TRBJ2-3, with TRBD2 matching 7 bases. After removal of 1 base from V and 0 bases from J, the junction contained 4 bases not matched to a gene. Germline assignment: CDR1 LGHNA and CDR2 YNFKEQ. This CDR3 has 16 amino acids. For the CDR3, the DNA is TGTGCCAGCAGCCAAGCAGCGGGGCAAAGCACAGATACGCAGTATTTT. It is translated as CASSQAAGQSTDTQYF.

This chain links TRBV28 with TRBJ1-1, with TRBD1 identical over 8 bases. This CDR3 comprises 14 residues. Germline assignment: CDR1 MDHEN and CDR2 SYDVKM. Germline trimming cut 6 bases from V and 1 base from J; bases unmatched to any gene: 4. CDR3 protein: CASSEGQGNTEAFF. The CDR3 DNA reads TGTGCCAGCAGCGAAGGACAGGGGAACACTGAAGCTTTCTTT.

The chain is built from TRBV29-1 and TRBJ1-1; TRBD1 aligns across 7 bases. J was trimmed by 0 bases and V by 6 bases; bases with no gene match: 13. The CDR3 is 16 amino acids. Germline CDR1 is SQVTM and CDR2 is ANQGSEA. CDR3 protein: CSVGRQGLTMNTEAFF. CDR3 coding DNA: TGCAGCGTCGGAAGACAGGGCTTAACCATGAACACTGAAGCTTTCTTT.

The rearrangement uses TRBV27 and TRBJ1-5, with no clear D. Germline CDR1 is MNHEY and CDR2 is SMNVEV (reference sequence). The V gene lost 2 bases and the J gene lost 2 bases, with 7 bases spanning the gap. The CDR3 contains 14 residues. This chain's CDR3 is CASSLMDRNQPQHF. The CDR3 DNA reads TGTGCCAGCAGTTTAATGGATCGCAATCAGCCCCAGCATTTT.

The chain is built from TRBV5-5 and TRBJ1-1, with D perhaps TRBD1 (5 bases). Per germline, CDR1 SGHKS and CDR2 YYEKEE (reference sequence). The CDR3 sequence is 15 residues long. V lost 4 bases to trimming and J lost 1 base, with 14 bases between them. The CDR3 nucleotides read TGTGCCAGCAGCCTAGGGGTTACCGAGAACACTGAAGCTTTCTTT. It yields the protein CASSLGVTENTEAFF.

This clonotype was seen at least ten times. The chain joins TRBV5-1 to TRBJ2-1; a weak D match, TRBD1 (6 bases). This CDR3 is built from 15 residues. Trimming shortened V by 0 bases and J by 3 bases, and 10 bases separated the two germline ends. Germline V CDR1 and CDR2: SGHRS, YFSETQ. DNA for the CDR3: TGCGCCAGCAGCTTGGTAAGGGACAACTACAATGAGCAGTTCTTC. Protein product: CASSLVRDNYNEQFF. Using reference TRBV5-1 and TRBJ2-1 for the parts outside the CDR3, the full variable domain is KAGVTQTPRYLIKTRGQQVTLSCSPISGHRSVSWYQQTPGQGLQFLFEYFSETQRNKGNFPGRFSGRQFSNSRSEMNVSTLELGDSALYLCASSLVRDNYNEQFFGPGTRLTVL.

This clonotype was counted many times. The V call is TRBV28, the J call TRBJ2-1; D remains ambiguous. Germline CDR1 is MDHEN and CDR2 is SYDVKM. V lost 7 bases, J lost 0 bases, and 13 bases lay in between. The length of the CDR3 is 15 residues. The chain's CDR3 is CASKTDLSSYNEQFF. CDR3 sequence (DNA): TGTGCCAGCAAAACGGATCTGAGCTCCTACAATGAGCAGTTCTTC.

This clonotype was detected many times. The rearrangement links TRBV12-3 or TRBV12-4 to TRBJ2-7; tentative D call: TRBD1 (5 bases). V lost 5 bases and J lost 6, with 11 bases in between. CDR3 length: 12 amino acids. CDR3 in amino acids: CASSPQASEQYF. In DNA, the CDR3 is TGTGCCAGCAGTCCACAGGCAAGCGAGCAGTACTTC.

This clonotype was observed a handful of times. Mismatch with germline at one junction end may stem from a read error. The chain carries TRBV7-7 and TRBJ2-7, with 9 positions matching TRBD1. The CDR3 has 16 residues. Germline loops: CDR1 SSHAT, CDR2 FNYEAQ (reference sequence). The CDR3 here is CASSSRTGANYNEQYF. In DNA, the CDR3 is TGTGCTAGCAGCTCCCGGACAGGGGCTAATTACAATGAGCAGTACTTC.

The CDR3 reads CATMRGQGGNYGYTF. The CDR3 bases are TGTGCCACCATGAGGGGACAGGGAGGTAACTATGGCTACACCTTC. The chain employs TRBV2 and TRBJ1-2; 9 nucleotides agree with TRBD1. The trim removed 10 bases at V and 1 base at J, leaving 10 bases unmatched. Looked up from germline, CDR1 is SNHLY and CDR2 is FYNNEI. The CDR3 extends over 15 amino acids.